Only a few counts were recorded for the clone carrying this T cell receptor (beta chain). Germline lookup yields CDR1 SGDLS and CDR2 YYNGEE. Trimming cost V 0 bases and J 11 bases, with 14 bases left between them. The CDR3 extends over 14 amino acids. This sample was included in a study of response to subunit inactivated influenza vaccine. Via MiXCR, TCRdb re-called the RT-PCR reads, giving one row per CDR3 protein. The table records 650,000 to 700,000 distinct CDR3 sequences, about a sixth of them present only once. This receptor was obtained from a man aged 50 to 59 who received an inactivated influenza vaccine. The sample was PBMCs from blood, taken about 11 days after vaccination. The V gene is TRBV9, the J gene TRBJ2-2; D remains ambiguous. The CDR3 region is CASSVEAHTSELFF. CDR3 bases: TGTGCCAGCAGCGTAGAGGCCCATACCTCCGAGCTGTTTTTT. Filled out from reference TRBV9 and TRBJ2-2, the complete variable domain reads DSGVTQTPKHLITATGQRVTLRCSPRSGDLSVYWYQQSLDQGLQFLIQYYNGEERAKGNILERFSAQQFPDLHSELNLSSLELGDSALYFCASSVEAHTSELFFGEGSRLTVL.